Included here is one TCR beta chain sequence, with context. The antigen it recognizes is unknown. No base qualities exist here, and no much larger clone lies one base off it. The CDR3 regions of human TCRbeta chains were analyzed by immunosequencing. From the authors' description of their analysis: Repertoire TCRs were checked for matches against a reference library of SARS-CoV-2-specific TCRs that had been generated using the MIRA antigen-specificity platform. Breadth was defined as the fraction of unique TCRs that were SARS-CoV-2-associated, and depth was defined as the fraction of total T cells that were SARS-CoV-2-associated. Using the MIRA data, each spike-specific TCR was assigned both to the spike region to which the TCR was reactive and to a CD4 or CD8 class. Log10-transformed breadth and depth values were compared by one-way ANOVA with Sidak's multiple comparisons tests. Held by TCRdb, this immuneACCESS table contains in-frame sequences only and omits some clones. Under half of the omission traces to an unresolved V gene where checked; the cause of the rest is unknown. V and J calls and clone size are copied from that table; D and trimming were computed from the DNA. The sample yields roughly 120,000 clones; around 90% were counted once. The biggest ten clones account for under 3% of the sample.

V loses 2 bases, J loses 4 bases, and the germline ends lie 13 bases apart. The CDR3 measures 16 amino acids from cysteine to phenylalanine. Only CDR3 DNA remains: 48 bases, in frame from the first base. Based on the germline V gene, the CDR1 and CDR2 sequences are KGHDR and SFDVKD. The intended sense of this specimen's time point label: about 28 days (+/-7) after the second vaccine dose. AZD1222 recipients whose second dose came at about 4 weeks and those whose second dose came at about 12 weeks were combined into one group, since spike-specific TCR depth and breadth did not differ between the two schedules. Vaccinee samples were obtained from the UK trials COV001 and COV002, which included a single-blind randomized controlled phase 2/3 trial of AZD1222 (ChAdOx1 nCoV-19) in healthy adults. For TCRbeta chain sequencing, PBMC samples were collected from trial participants at day 0 and at day 28 after the second dose.

This entry is derived from a study of T cell responses to AZD1222 COVID-19 vaccine (dated by TCRdb to the early 2020s). General notes on the study: TCR sequencing was performed for about 250 trial participants, of whom some 200 were given two doses of AZD1222 and around 25 were given two doses of MenACWY control vaccine. Trial participants were enrolled into age subgroups of 18-55, 56-69 and 70-plus years, which contained about 150, 27 and 61 TCR-sequenced participants, respectively.

On the study overall, not on this receptor specifically: The 56-69-year group was small, and its depth increase did not reach significance, likely because of low power. CD4 TCRs associated with the vaccine covered the entire spike protein, and the dominant responses were in regions 160-218 and 743-854. Because no day 14 peak-response samples were available, repertoires were characterized only after the peak T cell response. Spike-specific TCR breadth and depth rose significantly after two AZD1222 doses compared with day 0 and with MenACWY recipients. Most participants were white British and females outnumbered males, and the authors suggested that clonal diversity may have been underestimated. Conclusions about previously exposed vaccinees are limited because only 5 or 6 AZD1222 recipients were SARS-CoV-2 seropositive at baseline. Epitopes outside the regions mutated in the B.1.351 and B.1.1.7 variants were reportedly recognized by nearly half of the unique spike-specific TCRs.

This TCR derives from an adult who received the AZD1222 COVID-19 vaccine. This chain joins TRBV24-1 to TRBJ2-2; the D gene cannot be resolved reliably. The sample was peripheral blood, taken 28 days after the second AZD1222 dose. The DNA reads as follows: TGTGCCACCAGTGATTCGGCTTGGGGTTTCACCGGGGAGCTGTTTTTT. Its product reads: CATSDSAWGFTGELFF.